These T cell receptor beta chains were read from a single sample in a study of blood T cell repertoires in COVID-19. The repertoire was sequenced with immunoSEQ multiplex PCR; TCRdb's copy has only in-frame clones and lacks some. The table has some 65,000 clones, about 92% seen once. Specimen: peripheral blood. The receptors here all came from a man aged 45-60 years with COVID-19, enrolled during active disease. Each CDR3 is given with its conserved first and last residue. The order of the fields is CDR3 protein, CDR3 DNA, D gene, J gene, V gene, clone size. The D gene is left open where the match is weak. The size entry is marked missing in some rows and otherwise reads once, few, many or a size class.

CDR3 protein: CASSQQGFSYNEQFF
CDR3 DNA: TGTGCCAGCAGCCAACAGGGGTTCTCCTACAATGAGCAGTTCTTC
D gene: TRBD1
J gene: TRBJ2-1
V gene: TRBV7-2
clone size: -

CDR3 protein: CASSDLGLLTDTQYF
CDR3 DNA: TGTGCCAGCAGTGACCTGGGACTACTCACAGATACGCAGTATTTT
D gene: TRBD2
J gene: TRBJ2-3
V gene: TRBV6-1
clone size: -

CDR3 protein: CASSLDTGGETQYF
CDR3 DNA: TGTGCCAGCAGCTTGGATACAGGGGGCGAGACCCAGTACTTC
D gene: TRBD1
J gene: TRBJ2-5
V gene: TRBV11-2
clone size: -

CDR3 protein: CASSEFSGRNYYEQYF
CDR3 DNA: TGTGCCAGCAGTGAATTTAGCGGGAGGAATTACTACGAGCAGTACTTC
D gene: TRBD2
J gene: TRBJ2-7
V gene: TRBV6-1
clone size: -

CDR3 protein: CASSSFSGNTIYF
CDR3 DNA: TGTGCCAGCAGTTCCTTCTCTGGAAACACCATATATTTT
D gene: -
J gene: TRBJ1-3
V gene: TRBV6-2/TRBV6-3
clone size: -

CDR3 protein: CVRSFAGTGISGYTF
CDR3 DNA: TGTGTCAGAAGCTTCGCCGGGACAGGTATCAGTGGCTACACCTTC
D gene: -
J gene: TRBJ1-2
V gene: TRBV7-5
clone size: -

CDR3 protein: CASSQGTGTYGYTF
CDR3 DNA: TGCGCCAGCAGCCAAGGCACTGGGACATATGGCTACACCTTC
D gene: -
J gene: TRBJ1-2
V gene: TRBV4-1
clone size: few

CDR3 protein: CASSVAGGPPDTQYF
CDR3 DNA: TGTGCCAGCAGCGTAGCGGGAGGGCCTCCAGATACGCAGTATTTT
D gene: TRBD2
J gene: TRBJ2-3
V gene: TRBV9
clone size: -

CDR3 protein: CASSIGRTSGRYTGELFF
CDR3 DNA: TGTGCCAGTAGTATAGGTCGGACTAGCGGGCGTTACACCGGGGAGCTGTTTTTT
D gene: TRBD2
J gene: TRBJ2-2
V gene: TRBV19
clone size: -

CDR3 protein: CATSRERHSYGYTF
CDR3 DNA: TGTGCCACCAGCAGAGAACGTCACAGTTATGGCTACACCTTC
D gene: -
J gene: TRBJ1-2
V gene: TRBV15
clone size: -

CDR3 protein: CASSQETLARNEQFF
CDR3 DNA: TGCGCCAGCAGCCAAGAAACGTTAGCCCGCAATGAGCAGTTCTTC
D gene: -
J gene: TRBJ2-1
V gene: TRBV4-3
clone size: -

CDR3 protein: CASSFPGQGSYEQYF
CDR3 DNA: TGTGCCAGCAGCTTTCCGGGACAGGGGAGCTACGAGCAGTACTTC
D gene: TRBD1
J gene: TRBJ2-7
V gene: TRBV5-5
clone size: -

CDR3 protein: CASSGMDRDWVNTEAFF
CDR3 DNA: TGTGCCAGCAGTGGAATGGACAGGGACTGGGTGAACACTGAAGCTTTCTTT
D gene: TRBD1
J gene: TRBJ1-1
V gene: TRBV6-1
clone size: -

CDR3 protein: CASSEVIQGGTEAFF
CDR3 DNA: TGTGCCAGCAGTGAAGTGATCCAGGGAGGCACTGAAGCTTTCTTT
D gene: -
J gene: TRBJ1-1
V gene: TRBV6-1
clone size: -

CDR3 protein: CASSQDSGLAGVWNYEQYF
CDR3 DNA: TGTGCCAGCAGCCAAGATTCGGGACTAGCGGGAGTTTGGAACTACGAGCAGTACTTC
D gene: TRBD2
J gene: TRBJ2-7
V gene: TRBV4-2
clone size: -

CDR3 protein: CASSLATSGATDTQYF
CDR3 DNA: TGTGCCAGCAGCTTGGCGACTAGCGGGGCCACAGATACGCAGTATTTT
D gene: TRBD2
J gene: TRBJ2-3
V gene: TRBV7-9
clone size: -

CDR3 protein: CASSYTDGYTF
CDR3 DNA: TGTGCCAGCAGTTACACAGATGGCTACACCTTC
D gene: -
J gene: TRBJ1-2
V gene: TRBV6-6
clone size: -

CDR3 protein: CASSSISRGPGNTIYF
CDR3 DNA: TGTGCCAGCAGCTCCATTAGCAGGGGGCCTGGAAACACCATATATTTT
D gene: TRBD1
J gene: TRBJ1-3
V gene: TRBV11-2
clone size: once

CDR3 protein: CASSLLDSYSGNTIYF
CDR3 DNA: TGTGCCAGCAGCCTCCTAGACAGCTACAGTGGAAACACCATATATTTT
D gene: -
J gene: TRBJ1-3
V gene: TRBV14
clone size: -

CDR3 protein: CSVEGPASGGAYEQYF
CDR3 DNA: TGCAGCGTTGAAGGTCCAGCTAGCGGGGGAGCCTACGAGCAGTACTTC
D gene: TRBD2
J gene: TRBJ2-7
V gene: TRBV29-1
clone size: -

CDR3 protein: CASRVGGGVYEQYF
CDR3 DNA: TGTGCCAGCAGGGTGGGGGGAGGTGTCTACGAGCAGTACTTC
D gene: -
J gene: TRBJ2-7
V gene: TRBV6-5
clone size: -

CDR3 protein: CASSTPQGIYGYTF
CDR3 DNA: TGTGCCAGTAGTACTCCTCAGGGGATCTATGGCTACACCTTC
D gene: -
J gene: TRBJ1-2
V gene: TRBV19
clone size: once

CDR3 protein: CASRPRGTNEQFF
CDR3 DNA: TGCGCCAGCAGACCTCGGGGTACCAATGAGCAGTTCTTC
D gene: -
J gene: TRBJ2-1
V gene: TRBV5-1
clone size: -

CDR3 protein: CASSLRAGLSTGELFF
CDR3 DNA: TGTGCCAGCAGCTTAAGAGCGGGACTAAGCACCGGGGAGCTGTTTTTT
D gene: TRBD2
J gene: TRBJ2-2
V gene: TRBV7-3
clone size: few

CDR3 protein: CASSQEISSGREQFF
CDR3 DNA: TGTGCCAGCAGCCAAGAGATCTCTAGCGGGAGGGAGCAGTTCTTC
D gene: TRBD2
J gene: TRBJ2-1
V gene: TRBV4-2
clone size: -

CDR3 protein: CASSPSGTGGEKLFF
CDR3 DNA: TGTGCCAGCAGCCCTTCCGGGACAGGCGGCGAAAAACTGTTTTTT
D gene: TRBD1
J gene: TRBJ1-4
V gene: TRBV3-1/TRBV3-2
clone size: -